A selection of T cell receptor beta chains follows, all from one sample in a study of shared clonotypes between healthy human individuals. TCRdb keeps only in-frame clones here, not all; method: immunoSEQ multiplex PCR. The table shows about 1.5 million clones, with 95% to 99% occurring only once. Sequenced: naive CD4+ T cells sorted from blood. Source of these receptors: a man between 25 and 39 years old in good health. Each CDR3 is given with its conserved first and last residue. The order of the fields is V gene, J gene, CDR3 protein.

V: TRBV28; J: TRBJ1-1; CDR3: CASAGFTEAFF
V: TRBV2; J: TRBJ1-1; CDR3: CASRGFTGGTEAFF
V: TRBV30; J: TRBJ1-1; CDR3: CAWSGQVYTEAFF
V: TRBV25-1; J: TRBJ2-2; CDR3: CASSEARGSFGELFF
V: TRBV7-6; J: TRBJ2-7; CDR3: CASSFTGFDEQYF
V: TRBV28; J: TRBJ2-3; CDR3: CASNTGSGADTQYF
V: TRBV7-3; J: TRBJ2-7; CDR3: CASSPRRRQSQPYEQYF
V: TRBV19; J: TRBJ2-1; CDR3: CASSTRGGEQFF
V: TRBV18; J: TRBJ1-2; CDR3: CASRKDRGNGYTF
V: TRBV5-1; J: TRBJ1-2; CDR3: CASSLAEGWNYGYTF
V: TRBV19; J: TRBJ2-6; CDR3: CASSIGLRVGGANVLTF
V: TRBV5-1; J: TRBJ2-2; CDR3: CASSTNRGNTHTGELFF
V: TRBV11-2; J: TRBJ2-7; CDR3: CASSLVPSNGNYEQYF
V: TRBV28; J: TRBJ1-2; CDR3: CASNFLGQGSGYTF
V: TRBV18; J: TRBJ2-2; CDR3: CASSPPWGGSGELFF
V: TRBV30; J: TRBJ2-5; CDR3: CAWVTSGRARETQYF
V: TRBV5-1; J: TRBJ2-3; CDR3: CASSWPGQGEGTDTQYF
V: TRBV14; J: TRBJ2-1; CDR3: CASSQGGRANEQFF
V: TRBV11-2; J: TRBJ2-1; CDR3: CASSPRYNEQFF
V: TRBV9; J: TRBJ2-1; CDR3: CASSVEVAGTYNEQFF
V: TRBV5-1; J: TRBJ2-7; CDR3: CASSLAAGGAGEQYF